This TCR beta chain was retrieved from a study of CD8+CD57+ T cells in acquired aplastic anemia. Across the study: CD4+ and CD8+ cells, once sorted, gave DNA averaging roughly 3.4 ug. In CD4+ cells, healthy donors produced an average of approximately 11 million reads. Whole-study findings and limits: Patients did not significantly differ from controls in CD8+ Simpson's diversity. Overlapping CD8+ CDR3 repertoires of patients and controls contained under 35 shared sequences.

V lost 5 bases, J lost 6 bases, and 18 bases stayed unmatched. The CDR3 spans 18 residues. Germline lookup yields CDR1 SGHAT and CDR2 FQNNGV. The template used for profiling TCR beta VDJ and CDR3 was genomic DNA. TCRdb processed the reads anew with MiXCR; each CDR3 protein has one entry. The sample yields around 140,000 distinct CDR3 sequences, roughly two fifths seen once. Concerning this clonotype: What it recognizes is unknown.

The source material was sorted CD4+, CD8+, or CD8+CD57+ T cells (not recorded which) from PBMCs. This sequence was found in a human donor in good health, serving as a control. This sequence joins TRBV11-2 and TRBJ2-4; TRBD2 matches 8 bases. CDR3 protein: CASSKVPGGLRRTNIQYF. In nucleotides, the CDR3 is TGTGCCAGCAGCAAAGTGCCGGGGGGGCTTCGAAGGACAAACATTCAGTACTTC.